The 32 T cell receptor beta chains below were found in one sample sequenced in a study of OX40 agonist ivuxolimab in advanced cancers. Using immunoSEQ multiplex PCR, the repertoire was profiled, and TCRdb retains in-frame clones only, with some absent. The table shows some 64,000 clones, with 70% to 90% occurring only once. Sequencing was performed on CD4+ or CD8+ T cells sorted from blood, taken in a trial of the OX40 agonist ivuxolimab. Receptor source: an adult with an advanced solid tumor such as melanoma, head and neck, liver or kidney cancer.

The rearrangement joins TRBV6-4 to TRBJ2-2; 12 nucleotides align to TRBD2. This CDR3 contains 20 residues. Losses at the gene ends were 0 bases for V and 1 base for J; bases not matched to a gene: 9. Germline values: CDR1 MRHNA, CDR2 SNTAGT. The DNA for the CDR3 is TGTGCCAGCAGTGACTCTCCTCGACTAGCGGGGGCTCAGAACACCGGGGAGCTGTTTTTT. Amino acids: CASSDSPRLAGAQNTGELFF.

This sequence joins TRBV2 and TRBJ2-3, with D perhaps matching TRBD1 (6 bases). CDR1 and CDR2 from the germline V gene are SNHLY and FYNNEI. The CDR3 runs to 15 residues. V lost 2 bases and J lost 2, with 11 bases in between. CDR3 region: CASSERGYNTDTQYF. In nucleotides, the CDR3 is TGTGCCAGCAGTGAAAGGGGGTACAACACAGATACGCAGTATTTT.

This clone was observed a handful of times. Other DNA sequences within the sample encode an identical CDR3. The chain uses TRBV5-1 and TRBJ2-7, with TRBD2 matching over 9 bases. This CDR3 is built from 14 residues. With V trimmed by 7 bases and J by 5 bases, 10 bases remained unmatched. The V gene's germline CDR1 is SGHRS and CDR2 YFSETQ. The chain's CDR3 is CASGRGGSMDEQYF. For the CDR3, the DNA is TGCGCCAGCGGGCGGGGGGGCAGCATGGACGAGCAGTACTTC. The variable domain in full, with the rest retrieved from reference TRBV5-1 and TRBJ2-7, is KAGVTQTPRYLIKTRGQQVTLSCSPISGHRSVSWYQQTPGQGLQFLFEYFSETQRNKGNFPGRFSGRQFSNSRSEMNVSTLELGDSALYLCASGRGGSMDEQYFGPGTRLTVT.

This sequence joins TRBV27 and TRBJ2-7; 9 bases map to TRBD2. The V gene's germline CDR1 is MNHEY and CDR2 SMNVEV (reference sequence). V lost 4 bases to trimming and J lost 2 bases; unmatched junction nucleotides: 12. The CDR3 loop spans 17 amino acids. The CDR3 region has the DNA TGTGCCAGCAGTTCAAAAAGCGGGGGGCTGTGGGCCTACGAGCAGTACTTC. It codes for CASSSKSGGLWAYEQYF.

This chain links TRBV15 with TRBJ2-6; D is unclear. The CDR3 has 15 residues. Trimming removed 1 base at V and 0 bases at J, with 4 bases between. Germline CDR1 reads LNHNV; CDR2 reads YYDKDF (reference sequence). CDR3 in DNA: TGTGCCACCAGCAGAGCCGGCTCTGGGGCCAACGTCCTGACTTTC. Translating it yields CATSRAGSGANVLTF.

The chain has TRBV2 and TRBJ2-2; D ambiguous. Germline CDR1 is SNHLY and CDR2 is FYNNEI. CDR3 length: 13 amino acids. V was trimmed by 7 bases and J by 1 base, leaving 7 bases between them. The CDR3 loop reads CASNLENTGELFF. CDR3 nucleotide sequence: TGTGCCAGCAATTTGGAGAACACCGGGGAGCTGTTTTTT.

The genes are TRBV5-1 and TRBJ1-1; 8 nucleotides align to TRBD1. The CDR3 has 14 amino acids. The trim removed 2 bases at V and 4 bases at J, leaving 4 bases unmatched. Looked up from germline, CDR1 is SGHRS and CDR2 is YFSETQ. The CDR3 nucleotides read TGCGCCAGCAGCTTTTATACAGGGGGCACTGAAGCTTTCTTT. It specifies CASSFYTGGTEAFF.

The genes are TRBV25-1 and TRBJ2-7, with TRBD2 identical over 12 bases. From germline, CDR1 is MGHDK and CDR2 SYGVNS. The CDR3 is made up of 16 amino acids. Losses at the gene ends were 6 bases for V and 0 bases for J; bases not matched to a gene: 6. CDR3 in DNA: TGTGCCAGCAGGACCGGACTAGCGGGGACCTCCTACGAGCAGTACTTC. Translated: CASRTGLAGTSYEQYF.

This clone has more than one count but fewer than ten. This chain connects TRBV5-1 to TRBJ2-7; D might be TRBD2 (6 bases). V was trimmed by 4 bases and J by 7 bases, leaving 21 bases between them. Germline CDR1 reads SGHRS; CDR2 reads YFSETQ. The CDR3 sequence is 15 residues long. This CDR3 is CASSPVAGPLGEQYF. The CDR3 coding sequence is TGCGCCAGCAGCCCGGTGGCGGGGCCTCTCGGGGAGCAGTACTTC.

The genes are TRBV12-5 and TRBJ1-1, with 7 bases lining up with TRBD1. J lost 1 base, V lost 0 bases, and 14 bases had no gene match. The CDR3 spans 19 residues. The V gene's germline CDR1 is LGHNT and CDR2 FRNRAP. The CDR3 loop is CASGLVPQGVFTGNTEAFF. CDR3 in DNA: TGTGCTAGTGGTTTGGTACCCCAGGGGGTTTTTACGGGGAACACTGAAGCTTTCTTT. The full variable domain, its missing parts supplied by reference TRBV12-5 and TRBJ1-1, is DARVTQTPRHKVTEMGQEVTMRCQPILGHNTVFWYRQTMMQGLELLAYFRNRAPLDDSGMPKDRFSAEMPDATLATLKIQPSEPRDSAVYFCASGLVPQGVFTGNTEAFFGQGTRLTVV.

The V and J genes are TRBV12-2 and TRBJ2-1; the tabulated D call, TRBD2, remains unverified against the DNA. TRBV12-2 is listed as a pseudogene. This CDR3 comprises 13 residues. CDR3 sequence reads: CASRLATGTSQFF. The CDR3 DNA reads as TGTGCAAGTCGCTTAGCGACCGGGACTAGTCAGTTCTTC.

This clone occurred a few times. This chain links TRBV5-5 with TRBJ1-2, with 8 bases identical to TRBD1. The CDR3 length is 14 residues. J lost 4 bases, V lost 4 bases, and 6 bases had no gene match. Germline-derived CDR1 and CDR2 are SGHKS and YYEKEE (reference sequence). The CDR3 reads CASSLTGEIYGYTF. CDR3 sequence (DNA): TGTGCCAGCAGCCTGACAGGGGAGATCTATGGCTACACCTTC.

V usage is TRBV6-5 and J usage is TRBJ2-4; 7 bases agree with TRBD1. Germline V gene data show CDR1 as MNHEY and CDR2 as SVGAGI. The CDR3 consists of 13 residues. V shed 1 base and J 16 bases; nucleotides not matched to a gene: 10. The CDR3 is CASSYYPTGFRYF. Here the CDR3 DNA reads TGTGCCAGCAGTTACTATCCGACAGGGTTCCGATACTTC.

This clone turned up a few times. The chain is built from TRBV7-9 and TRBJ1-6, with a tentative D call TRBD1 (5 bases). CDR1 SEHNR and CDR2 FQNEAQ come from the germline V gene (reference sequence). The V end lost 3 bases, the J end lost 2 bases, and 8 bases lay between the germline ends. The CDR3 covers 15 residues. The CDR3, as DNA: TGTGCCAGCAGCTTGGCGGGGGCCTATAATTCACCCCTCCACTTT. The encoded protein is CASSLAGAYNSPLHF.

This chain connects TRBV5-6 to TRBJ1-1; D remains unclear. The length of the CDR3 is 14 residues. CDR1 and CDR2 from the germline V gene are SGHDT and YYEEEE. V was pared by 4 bases and J by 7 bases, with 17 bases between. The CDR3 is CASSSLRVRSEAFF. Here the CDR3 DNA reads TGTGCCAGCAGCAGCCTCCGGGTTCGCAGTGAAGCTTTCTTT.

The rearrangement links TRBV5-1 to TRBJ1-1; D perhaps matches TRBD1 (6 bases). The CDR3 is 16 amino acids. The V end lost 3 bases, the J end lost 1 base, and 16 bases lay between the germline ends. Germline V CDR1 and CDR2: SGHRS, YFSETQ. As DNA, the CDR3 is TGCGCCAGCAGCTGGACGGGGGGCGTGGGGAACACTGAAGCTTTCTTT. Translation: CASSWTGGVGNTEAFF.

The chain carries TRBV4-2 and TRBJ2-5; D may correspond to TRBD1 or TRBD2 (5 bases each). Trimming removed 1 base at V and 4 bases at J, with 16 bases between. The CDR3 totals 16 residues. The germline V gene encodes CDR1 LGHNA and CDR2 YNFKEQ. CDR3 bases: TGTGCCAGCAGCCAAGTGATATCGGGACGGGGAGAGACCCAGTACTTC. Translated, it gives CASSQVISGRGETQYF.

This chain uses TRBV7-9 with TRBJ1-2; TRBD1 might be the D (5 bases). The CDR3 is 14 residues long. Germline loops: CDR1 SEHNR, CDR2 FQNEAQ (reference sequence). Between the trimmed V and J ends, which lost 4 bases and 4 bases, there was a span of 13 bases. The CDR3 sequence is CASSSTGLGYGYTF. Here the CDR3 DNA reads TGTGCCAGCAGCTCAACAGGACTGGGCTATGGCTACACCTTC.

This clone was observed a few times. The gene calls are TRBV15 and TRBJ1-1, with D perhaps TRBD1 (6 bases). V was trimmed by 0 bases and J by 1 base, leaving 12 bases between them. Germline values: CDR1 LNHNV, CDR2 YYDKDF (reference sequence). CDR3 size: 16 residues. The CDR3 DNA sequence: TGTGCCACCAGCAGAGATCTCTGGGGGGCGAACACTGAAGCTTTCTTT. Its protein product is CATSRDLWGANTEAFF.

The V gene is TRBV11-3, the J gene TRBJ1-4, with 7 bases that match TRBD1. V lost 1 base, J lost 6 bases, and 5 bases stayed unmatched. Germline V lookup: CDR1 SGHNT, CDR2 YENEEA. This CDR3 contains 15 residues. CDR3 region: CASSLGRGRDEKLFF. The CDR3, as DNA: TGTGCCAGCAGCTTAGGGAGGGGGCGCGATGAAAAACTGTTTTTT.

The V call is TRBV5-5, the J call TRBJ1-5; TRBD1 matches at 8 bases. With V trimmed by 4 bases and J by 1 base, 16 bases remained unmatched. CDR1 SGHKS and CDR2 YYEKEE come from the germline V gene (reference sequence). This CDR3 has 19 residues. The chain's CDR3 is CASSPFPGQGASSNQPQHF. CDR3 sequence (DNA): TGTGCCAGCAGCCCCTTTCCCGGCCAGGGGGCTTCAAGCAATCAGCCCCAGCATTTT.

V gene TRBV11-3 combines with J gene TRBJ2-2; maybe TRBD1 (5 bases). The CDR3 consists of 17 residues. In germline, CDR1 is SGHNT, CDR2 YENEEA. Trimming shortened V by 2 bases and J by 0 bases, and 13 bases separated the two germline ends. The CDR3 protein is CASSLRGHTPNTGELFF. For the CDR3, the DNA is TGTGCCAGCAGCTTACGCGGACACACCCCGAACACCGGGGAGCTGTTTTTT.

The J gene is TRBJ2-1, the V gene TRBV7-2; D gene uncertain. Germline V gives CDR1 SGHTA, CDR2 FQGNSA. There are 13 residues in the CDR3. The V gene lost 1 base and the J gene lost 5 bases, with 6 bases spanning the gap. CDR3 sequence (DNA): TGTGCCAGCAGCTTAGGGCGGAACAATGAGCAGTTCTTC. This sequence encodes CASSLGRNNEQFF.

In this sample, this clone turned up once. V and J are TRBV7-2 and TRBJ2-3, with 9 bases that match TRBD2. The CDR3 spans 18 residues. Germline-derived CDR1 and CDR2 are SGHTA and FQGNSA. V lost 2 bases to trimming and J lost 0 bases; unmatched junction nucleotides: 9. CDR3 DNA: TGTGCCAGCAGCTTAAAAGCGGGGGGCCCTCTCAGCACAGATACGCAGTATTTT. Protein sequence: CASSLKAGGPLSTDTQYF. Based on the CDR3 plus reference TRBV7-2 and TRBJ2-3, the full variable domain is GAGVSQSPSNKVTEKGKDVELRCDPISGHTALYWYRQSLGQGLEFLIYFQGNSAPDKSGLPSDRFSAERTGGSVSTLTIQRTQQEDSAVYLCASSLKAGGPLSTDTQYFGPGTRLTVL.

This chain joins TRBV7-9 and TRBJ2-7; D unclear. The CDR3 is made up of 14 amino acids. V gave up 2 bases and J gave up 1 base, with 9 bases separating them. Germline V gives CDR1 SEHNR, CDR2 FQNEAQ (reference sequence). The CDR3 DNA is TGTGCCAGCAGCTTAATCAGGTCTTCCTACGAGCAGTACTTC. It is translated as CASSLIRSSYEQYF.

This clone was seen a single time. This chain links TRBV4-1 with TRBJ2-5, with 7 bases that match TRBD1. The CDR3 loop spans 17 amino acids. V lost 3 bases and J lost 0; bases outside the gene matches: 10. The V gene's germline CDR1 is MGHRA and CDR2 YSYEKL. CDR3 sequence: CASSHIRTGAYQETQYF. DNA of the CDR3: TGCGCCAGCAGCCATATAAGAACAGGGGCGTACCAAGAGACCCAGTACTTC.

The rearrangement joins TRBV19 to TRBJ2-3, with 8 bases identical to TRBD2. The CDR3 extends over 18 amino acids. CDR1 and CDR2 from the germline V gene are LNHDA and SQIVND (reference sequence). The J segment lost 4 bases and the V segment lost 2 bases, leaving 14 bases of the junction unmatched. The CDR3 nucleotides are TGTGCCAGTAGTATATTACCCGGGGGGGGAGCCGGCGCAGATACGCAGTATTTT. Its translation: CASSILPGGGAGADTQYF.

This clone occurred once. The chain's CDR3 is CASSMERAYQPQHF. Here the CDR3 DNA reads TGTGCCAGTAGTATGGAGAGGGCCTATCAGCCCCAGCATTTT. The chain recombines TRBV19 with TRBJ1-5; unclear D gene. Germline CDR1 LNHDA, CDR2 SQIVND (reference sequence). The CDR3 runs 14 residues. Trimming stripped 3 bases from V and 5 bases from J, with 11 bases between.

The chain couples TRBV7-2 to TRBJ1-2; 8 nucleotides line up with TRBD1. CDR3 length equals 16 residues. V dropped 4 bases and J dropped 7; count of bases not matched to a gene: 14. Germline V gene sequence: CDR1 SGHTA, CDR2 FQGNSA. CDR3 amino acids: CASSYGGGRGLTGYTF. The CDR3 DNA reads as TGTGCCAGCAGCTACGGAGGGGGCAGGGGGCTTACTGGCTACACCTTC.

This clone was seen a single time. V usage is TRBV5-1 and J usage is TRBJ1-3, with unresolved D. The ends were cut back, 0 bases at V and 0 bases at J, with 7 bases in the middle. CDR1 and CDR2 from the germline V gene are SGHRS and YFSETQ. The CDR3 consists of 15 residues. The CDR3 loop is CASSLESISGNTIYF. DNA of the CDR3: TGCGCCAGCAGCTTGGAGTCCATCTCTGGAAACACCATATATTTT.

The chain employs TRBV6-5 and TRBJ2-7; a possible D gene is TRBD2 (5 bases). This CDR3 comprises 15 residues. The V end was cut by 0 bases, the J end by 3 bases, with 12 bases between. Germline V gives CDR1 MNHEY, CDR2 SVGAGI. The CDR3 is CASSYSFQAGYEQYF. CDR3 DNA: TGTGCCAGCAGTTACTCGTTCCAGGCGGGCTACGAGCAGTACTTC.

The chain links TRBV30 to TRBJ1-1; TRBD1 might be the D (6 bases). CDR3 length: 12 residues. V was trimmed by 7 bases and J by 2 bases, leaving 11 bases between them. Germline V gene lookup returns CDR1 GTSNPN and CDR2 SVGIG (reference sequence). CDR3 sequence reads: CASHRVNTEAFF. The CDR3 DNA reads as TGTGCCTCCCACAGGGTTAACACTGAAGCTTTCTTT.